The present T cell receptor beta chain was sequenced within a study of blood T cell repertoires in COVID-19. On the study more broadly: Samples of COVID-19 (acute and convalescent) were obtained from the United States, Italy and Spain. PBMCs, B-cell-depleted T cells, or T cells provided the cDNA or gDNA that made up the material.

The germline V gene has CDR1 MNHEY and CDR2 SMNVEV (reference sequence). Trimming removed 2 bases from V and 6 bases from J; junction bases left unmatched: 13. The CDR3 runs to 16 residues. Authors' data handling: Nucleated cell number was recorded as an estimate derived from reference gene primer amplification. Some clones are missing from TCRdb's copy, which holds only in-frame ones; the method was immunoSEQ multiplex PCR. That table is the source of V, J and clone size, and D and trimming were worked out from the DNA. This table has around 450,000 clones, 85% to 90% appearing once. Input material: peripheral blood. This sequence joins TRBV27 and TRBJ2-7; 7 bases are shared with TRBD2. This sequence was found in a woman aged 25 to 39 with acute or convalescent COVID-19. The CDR3 region is CASSLPSRLAAGEQYF. In DNA, the CDR3 is TGTGCCAGCAGTTTACCCTCGCGGCTAGCGGCGGGCGAGCAGTACTTC.